These T cell receptor beta chains were read from a single sample in a study of Graves' ophthalmopathy and Graves' hyperthyroidism. TCRdb re-derived calls from the multiplex PCR reads in MiXCR, one entry per CDR3 protein. Of 500,000 to 700,000 distinct CDR3 sequences in the sample, about 35% are singletons; the top ten hold about 4.1%. Specimen: peripheral blood or thyroid tissue (not recorded which). These receptors came from an adult man with Graves' hyperthyroidism. CDR3s include the opening cysteine and the closing phenylalanine or tryptophan. D genes are given only for firm matches. A row's size may be missing; if present it is once, few, many or a size class.

TRBV20-1	many	.	TRBJ2-7	CSARVAGVYEQYF	TGCAGTGCTAGAGTGGCAGGGGTCTACGAGCAGTACTTC
TRBV5-1	many	.	TRBJ1-2	CASSLGTTNYGYTF	TGCGCCAGCAGCTTGGGTACGACTAACTATGGCTACACCTTC
TRBV5-1	few	TRBD1	TRBJ1-5	CASSPTGNSNQPQHF	TGCGCCAGCAGCCCGACAGGGAATAGCAATCAGCCCCAGCATTTT
TRBV11-1	few	.	TRBJ2-2	CASSLGQGRLFF	TGTGCCAGCAGCTTAGGCCAGGGGCGGCTGTTTTTT
TRBV18	many	.	TRBJ1-2	CASSPNIDGYTF	TGTGCCAGCTCACCTAACATTGATGGCTACACCTTC
TRBV25-1	.	.	TRBJ2-7	CASVGTGFYEQYF	TGTGCCAGCGTAGGGACGGGCTTCTACGAGCAGTACTTC
TRBV7-8	many	.	TRBJ1-4	CASSPPGGGDEKLFF	TGTGCCAGCAGCCCCCCGGGGGGCGGGGATGAAAAACTGTTTTTT
TRBV7-2	many	.	TRBJ2-5	CASSLQGSEETQYF	TGTGCCAGCAGCTTACAGGGCTCCGAAGAGACCCAGTACTTC
TRBV3-1	.	TRBD1	TRBJ2-7	CASSQDGTGFYEQYF	TGTGCCAGCAGCCAAGATGGGACAGGGTTCTACGAGCAGTACTTC
TRBV5-1	few	TRBD1	TRBJ2-1	CASSLGQSYNEQFF	TGTGCCAGCAGCTTGGGACAGTCCTACAATGAGCAGTTCTTC
TRBV15	.	.	TRBJ2-7	CATKLGRAEQYF	TGTGCCACGAAGCTGGGACGGGCTGAGCAGTACTTC
TRBV24-1	many	TRBD2	TRBJ2-2	CATSDLALAGRTGELFF	TGTGCCACCAGTGATTTGGCCCTAGCGGGTCGCACCGGGGAGCTGTTTTTT
TRBV12-3/TRBV12-4	many	TRBD1	TRBJ2-7	CASSTNRGYYEQYF	TGTGCCAGCAGCACAAACAGGGGGTACTACGAGCAGTACTTC
TRBV12-3/TRBV12-4	.	.	TRBJ1-6	CASSWVPGRQVGSPLHF	TGTGCCAGCAGTTGGGTACCCGGAAGACAGGTGGGATCGCCCCTCCACTTT
TRBV7-9	.	.	TRBJ2-4	CASSLIGGLDIQYF	TGTGCCAGCAGCTTAATAGGCGGTCTGGACATTCAGTACTTC
TRBV29-1	.	.	TRBJ1-2	CSGGRGNGYGYTF	TGCAGCGGCGGACGGGGTAACGGCTATGGCTACACCTTC
TRBV18	.	.	TRBJ2-7	CASSVKQGGEQYF	TGTGCCAGCTCAGTTAAACAGGGAGGCGAGCAGTACTTC
TRBV6-1	many	TRBD1	TRBJ2-7	CASRDTGTGGEQYF	TGTGCCAGCAGGGATACCGGGACAGGGGGAGAGCAGTACTTC
TRBV12-3/TRBV12-4	many	.	TRBJ2-2	CATKSGTNTGELFF	TGTGCCACAAAATCGGGGACTAACACCGGGGAGCTGTTTTTT
TRBV2	once	.	TRBJ1-3	CASSFVGGNTLYF	TGTGCCAGCAGCTTCGTAGGTGGAAACACCCTATATTTT
TRBV6-6	many	TRBD1	TRBJ1-4	CASSYSDRAPEKLFF	TGTGCCAGCAGTTACTCTGACAGGGCTCCCGAAAAACTGTTTTTT
TRBV7-2	.	.	TRBJ1-2	CASSLRGVGDTF	TGTGCCAGCAGCCTTAGGGGGGTTGGCGACACCTTC
TRBV6-5	many	TRBD1	TRBJ1-6	CASTPGQARSPLHF	TGTGCCAGCACTCCCGGACAGGCGAGGTCACCCCTCCACTTT
TRBV9	many	.	TRBJ1-3	CASSPSDGGTEHTIYF	TGTGCCAGCAGCCCTTCGGACGGCGGGACGGAGCACACCATATATTTT
TRBV2	.	.	TRBJ1-3	CASSLSGNSGNTIYF	TGTGCCAGCAGTTTATCCGGTAACTCTGGAAACACCATATATTTT
TRBV2	few	.	TRBJ1-5	CASRPPNQPQHF	TGTGCCAGCAGACCTCCGAATCAGCCCCAGCATTTT
TRBV12-3/TRBV12-4	many	.	TRBJ1-1	CASTASWDTEAFF	TGTGCCAGCACGGCGAGTTGGGACACTGAAGCTTTCTTT
TRBV7-9	.	.	TRBJ1-1	CASSFGGGHAFF	TGTGCCAGCAGCTTTGGCGGGGGGCATGCTTTCTTT
TRBV29-1	.	TRBD2	TRBJ2-3	CSARASGPTRTDTQYF	TGCAGCGCGAGGGCTAGCGGACCCACACGCACAGATACGCAGTATTTT